This T cell receptor beta chain was sequenced in a study of T-cell memory formation after mild COVID-19. Germline CDR1 reads SNHLY; CDR2 reads FYNNEI. V was clipped by 4 bases and J by 6 bases; unmatched bases: 5. The CDR3 totals 14 residues. Broader study findings: Nothing showed for sure that second-wave clones peaking on day 37 were SARS-CoV-2 specific. Later expanders leaned toward CD4+, whereas clones contracting from day 15 to 85 were balanced CD4/CD8.

With regard to this clonotype: Its cognate antigen is unknown.

MiXCR was run by TCRdb on the 5' RACE reads, yielding one entry per CDR3 protein. This table holds roughly 160,000 distinct CDR3 sequences, 11% found once. Sequenced: PBMCs or a T cell subset sorted from them (not recorded which). The receptor was derived from a man aged 18 to 35 who had mild COVID-19 (a few samples of this study predate the infection). Cell type and time point are not known. The V and J genes are TRBV2 and TRBJ1-5, with TRBD1 identical over 8 bases. The CDR3 sequence is CASSAGGSIQPQHF. DNA for the CDR3: TGTGCCAGCAGTGCAGGGGGCTCCATTCAGCCCCAGCATTTT. The whole variable domain, filled in from reference TRBV2 and TRBJ1-5, reads EPEVTQTPSHQVTQMGQEVILRCVPISNHLYFYWYRQILGQKVEFLVSFYNNEISEKSEIFDDQFSVERPDGSNFTLKIRSTKLEDSAMYFCASSAGGSIQPQHFGDGTRLSIL.